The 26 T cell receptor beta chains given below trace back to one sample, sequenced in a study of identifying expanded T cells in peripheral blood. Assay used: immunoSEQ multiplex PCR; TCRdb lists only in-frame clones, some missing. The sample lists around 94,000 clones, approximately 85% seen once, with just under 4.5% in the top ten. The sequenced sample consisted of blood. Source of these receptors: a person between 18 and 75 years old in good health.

CDR3 DNA sequence: TGCGCCAGCAGCTCCGCTAGCTCCTACGAGCAGTACTTC. The encoded protein is CASSSASSYEQYF. This sequence joins TRBV5-1 and TRBJ2-7; D gene unclear. The CDR3 is made up of 13 amino acids. V lost 3 bases to trimming and J lost 0 bases, with 7 bases between them. CDR1 and CDR2 (germline): SGHRS, YFSETQ.

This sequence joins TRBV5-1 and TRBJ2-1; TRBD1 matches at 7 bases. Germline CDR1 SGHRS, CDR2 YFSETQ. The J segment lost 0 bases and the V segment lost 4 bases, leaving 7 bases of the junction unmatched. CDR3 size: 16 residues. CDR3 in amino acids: CASSTGTASSYNEQFF. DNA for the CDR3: TGCGCCAGCAGCACCGGGACAGCGAGCTCCTACAATGAGCAGTTCTTC.

This chain's CDR3 is CASSLLAGADTQYF. CDR3 DNA sequence: TGTGCCAGCAGCTTACTAGCGGGGGCAGATACGCAGTATTTT. The V gene is TRBV7-9, the J gene TRBJ2-3, with 10 bases lining up with TRBD2. Germline lookup yields CDR1 SEHNR and CDR2 FQNEAQ (reference sequence). This CDR3 is 14 amino acids long. The trim removed 2 bases at V and 4 bases at J, leaving 0 bases unmatched.

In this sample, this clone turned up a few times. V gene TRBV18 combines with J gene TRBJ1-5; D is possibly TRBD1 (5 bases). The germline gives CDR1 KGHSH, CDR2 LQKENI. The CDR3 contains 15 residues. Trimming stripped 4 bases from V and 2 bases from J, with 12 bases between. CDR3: CASSLTGGGNQPQHF. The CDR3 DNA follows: TGTGCCAGCTCACTCACGGGGGGAGGCAATCAGCCCCAGCATTTT. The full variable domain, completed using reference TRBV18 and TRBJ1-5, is NAGVMQNPRHLVRRRGQEARLRCSPMKGHSHVYWYRQLPEEGLKFMVYLQKENIIDESGMPKERFSAEFPKEGPSILRIQQVVRGDSAAYFCASSLTGGGNQPQHFGDGTRLSIL.

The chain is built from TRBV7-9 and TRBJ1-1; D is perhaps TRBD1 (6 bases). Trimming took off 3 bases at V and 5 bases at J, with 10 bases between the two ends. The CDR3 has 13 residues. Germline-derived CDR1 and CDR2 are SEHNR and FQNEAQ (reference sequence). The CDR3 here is CASSLEGGTEAFF. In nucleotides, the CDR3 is TGTGCCAGCAGCTTGGAAGGGGGGACTGAAGCTTTCTTT.

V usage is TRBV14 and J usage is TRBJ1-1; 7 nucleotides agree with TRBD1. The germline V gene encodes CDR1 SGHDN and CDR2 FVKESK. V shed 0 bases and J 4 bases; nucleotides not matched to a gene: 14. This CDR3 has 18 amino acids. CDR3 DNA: TGTGCCAGCAGCCAAGATTCCCTACGGGACAGTTCCTCCACTGAAGCTTTCTTT. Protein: CASSQDSLRDSSSTEAFF.

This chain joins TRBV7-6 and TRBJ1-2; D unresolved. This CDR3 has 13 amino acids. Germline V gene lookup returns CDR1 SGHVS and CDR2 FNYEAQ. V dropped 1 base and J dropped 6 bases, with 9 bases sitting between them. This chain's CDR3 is CASSLERSDGYTF. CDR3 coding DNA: TGTGCCAGCAGCTTAGAAAGATCGGATGGCTACACCTTC.

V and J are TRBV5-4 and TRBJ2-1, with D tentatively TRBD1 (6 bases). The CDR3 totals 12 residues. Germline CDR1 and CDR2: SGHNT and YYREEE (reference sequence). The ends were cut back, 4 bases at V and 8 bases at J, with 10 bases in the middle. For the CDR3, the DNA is TGTGCCAGCAGCGTACAGGGCGATGAGCAGTTCTTC. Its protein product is CASSVQGDEQFF.

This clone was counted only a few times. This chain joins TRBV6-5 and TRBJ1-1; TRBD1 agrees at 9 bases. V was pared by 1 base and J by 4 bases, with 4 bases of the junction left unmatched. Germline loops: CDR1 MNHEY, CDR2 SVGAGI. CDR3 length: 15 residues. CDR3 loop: CASSYYGQGTTEAFF. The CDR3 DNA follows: TGTGCCAGCAGTTACTACGGACAGGGGACCACTGAAGCTTTCTTT.

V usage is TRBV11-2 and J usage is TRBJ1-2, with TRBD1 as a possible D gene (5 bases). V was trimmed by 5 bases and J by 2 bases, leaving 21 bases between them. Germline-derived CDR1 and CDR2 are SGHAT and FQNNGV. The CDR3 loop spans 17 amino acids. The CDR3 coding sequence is TGTGCCAGCAGCATGCGTTCTTTCGCGACAGACAACTATGGCTACACCTTC. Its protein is CASSMRSFATDNYGYTF. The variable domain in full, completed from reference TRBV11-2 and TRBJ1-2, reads EAGVAQSPRYKIIEKRQSVAFWCNPISGHATLYWYQQILGQGPKLLIQFQNNGVVDDSQLPKDRFSAERLKGVDSTLKIQPAKLEDSAVYLCASSMRSFATDNYGYTFGSGTRLTVV.

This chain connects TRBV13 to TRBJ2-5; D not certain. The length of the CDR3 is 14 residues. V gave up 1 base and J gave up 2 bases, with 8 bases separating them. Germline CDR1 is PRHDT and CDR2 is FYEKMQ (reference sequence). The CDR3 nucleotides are TGTGCCAGCAGCTTAGTGGCGAGGCAAGAGACCCAGTACTTC. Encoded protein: CASSLVARQETQYF.

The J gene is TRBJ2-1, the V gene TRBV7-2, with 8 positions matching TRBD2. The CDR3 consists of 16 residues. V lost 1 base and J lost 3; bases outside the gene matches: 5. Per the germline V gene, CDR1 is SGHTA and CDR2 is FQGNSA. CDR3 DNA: TGTGCCAGCAGCTTAGGAAGCGGGGGTTTCTACAATGAGCAGTTCTTC. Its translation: CASSLGSGGFYNEQFF.

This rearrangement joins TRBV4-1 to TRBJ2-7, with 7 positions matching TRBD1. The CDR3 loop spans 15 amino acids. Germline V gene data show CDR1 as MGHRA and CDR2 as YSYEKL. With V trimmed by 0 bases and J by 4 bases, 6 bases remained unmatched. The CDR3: CASSQDRHRGYEQYF. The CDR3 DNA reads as TGCGCCAGCAGCCAAGATCGGCACAGGGGTTACGAGCAGTACTTC.

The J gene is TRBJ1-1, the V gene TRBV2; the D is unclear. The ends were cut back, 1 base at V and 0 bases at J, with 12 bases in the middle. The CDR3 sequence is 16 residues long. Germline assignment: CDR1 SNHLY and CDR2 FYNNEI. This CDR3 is CASSEEGAGVNTEAFF. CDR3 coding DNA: TGTGCCAGCAGTGAAGAAGGAGCGGGAGTGAACACTGAAGCTTTCTTT.

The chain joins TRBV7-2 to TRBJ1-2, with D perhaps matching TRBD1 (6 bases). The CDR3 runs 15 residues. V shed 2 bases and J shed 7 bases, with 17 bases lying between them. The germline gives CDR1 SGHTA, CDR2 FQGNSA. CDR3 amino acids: CASSLKAIGGPGYTF. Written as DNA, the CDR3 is TGTGCCAGCAGCTTAAAGGCGATCGGGGGGCCTGGCTACACCTTC.

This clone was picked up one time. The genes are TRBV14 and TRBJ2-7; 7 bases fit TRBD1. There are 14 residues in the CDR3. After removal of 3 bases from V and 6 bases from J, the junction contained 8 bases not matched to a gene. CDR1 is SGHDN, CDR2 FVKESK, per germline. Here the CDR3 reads CASSQSRAGGEQYF. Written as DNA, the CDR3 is TGTGCCAGCAGCCAGTCGCGGGCAGGGGGCGAGCAGTACTTC.

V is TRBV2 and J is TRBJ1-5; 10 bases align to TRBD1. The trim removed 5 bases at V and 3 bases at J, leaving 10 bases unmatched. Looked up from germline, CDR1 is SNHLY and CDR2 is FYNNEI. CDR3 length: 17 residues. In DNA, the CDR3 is TGTGCCAGCAGTCGATACTCGACAGGGGGCAACAATCAGCCCCAGCATTTT. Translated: CASSRYSTGGNNQPQHF.

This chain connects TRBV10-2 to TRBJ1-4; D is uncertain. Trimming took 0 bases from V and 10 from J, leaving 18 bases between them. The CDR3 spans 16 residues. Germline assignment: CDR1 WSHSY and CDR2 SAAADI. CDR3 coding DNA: TGCGCCAGCAGTGAGTCTCAATTCCTCGGCAGAGGAAAACTGTTTTTT. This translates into CASSESQFLGRGKLFF.

CDR3 sequence reads: CASSWDVSLNTIYF. Here the CDR3 DNA reads TGTGCCAGCAGTTGGGACGTGTCCTTAAACACCATATATTTT. The chain couples TRBV6-1 to TRBJ1-3; a possible D gene is TRBD1 (5 bases). CDR1 and CDR2 (germline): MNHNS, SASEGT. This CDR3 region has 14 residues. V was shortened by 5 bases and J by 6 bases, with 14 bases between the two germline ends.

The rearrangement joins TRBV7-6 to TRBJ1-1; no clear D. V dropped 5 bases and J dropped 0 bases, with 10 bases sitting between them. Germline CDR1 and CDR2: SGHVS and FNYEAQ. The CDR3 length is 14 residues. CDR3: CASSPDRMNTEAFF. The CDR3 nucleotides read TGTGCCAGCAGCCCGGACCGCATGAACACTGAAGCTTTCTTT.

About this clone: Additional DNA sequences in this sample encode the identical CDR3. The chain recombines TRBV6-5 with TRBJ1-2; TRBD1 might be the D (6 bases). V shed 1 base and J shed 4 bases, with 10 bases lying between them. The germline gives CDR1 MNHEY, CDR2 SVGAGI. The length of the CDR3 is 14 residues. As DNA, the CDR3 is TGTGCCAGCAGTTACTTGGGGGCTGGCTATGGCTACACCTTC. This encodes CASSYLGAGYGYTF.

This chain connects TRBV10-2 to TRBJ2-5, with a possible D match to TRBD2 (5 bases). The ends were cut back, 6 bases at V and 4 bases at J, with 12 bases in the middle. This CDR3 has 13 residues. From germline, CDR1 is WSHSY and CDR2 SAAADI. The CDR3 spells CASSYSRGETQYF. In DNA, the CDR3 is TGCGCCAGCAGCTACTCCCGGGGAGAGACCCAGTACTTC.

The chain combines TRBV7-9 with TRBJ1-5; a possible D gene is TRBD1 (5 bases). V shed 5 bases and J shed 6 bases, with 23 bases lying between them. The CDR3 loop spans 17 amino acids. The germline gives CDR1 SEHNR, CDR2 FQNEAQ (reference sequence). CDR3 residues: CASSTNSRGNTGQPQHF. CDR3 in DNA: TGTGCCAGCAGCACTAACTCCCGGGGCAACACCGGTCAGCCCCAGCATTTT. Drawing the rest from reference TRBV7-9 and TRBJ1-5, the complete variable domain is DTGVSQNPRHKITKRGQNVTFRCDPISEHNRLYWYRQTLGQGPEFLTYFQNEAQLEKSRLLSDRFSAERPKGSFSTLEIQRTEQGDSAMYLCASSTNSRGNTGQPQHFGDGTRLSIL.

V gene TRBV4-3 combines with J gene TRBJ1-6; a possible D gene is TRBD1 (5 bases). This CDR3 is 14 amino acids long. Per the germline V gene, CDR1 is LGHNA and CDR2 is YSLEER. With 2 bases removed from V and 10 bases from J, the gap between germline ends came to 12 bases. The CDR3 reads CASSQYEGVSPLHF. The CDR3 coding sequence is TGCGCCAGCAGCCAATACGAAGGGGTGTCACCCCTCCACTTT.

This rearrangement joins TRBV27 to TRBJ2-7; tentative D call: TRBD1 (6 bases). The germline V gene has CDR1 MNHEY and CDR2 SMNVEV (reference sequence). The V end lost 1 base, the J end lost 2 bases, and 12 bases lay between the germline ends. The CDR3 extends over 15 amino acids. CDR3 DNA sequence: TGTGCCAGCAGTTTATATGCAGGGGTGGCCTACGAGCAGTACTTC. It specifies CASSLYAGVAYEQYF.

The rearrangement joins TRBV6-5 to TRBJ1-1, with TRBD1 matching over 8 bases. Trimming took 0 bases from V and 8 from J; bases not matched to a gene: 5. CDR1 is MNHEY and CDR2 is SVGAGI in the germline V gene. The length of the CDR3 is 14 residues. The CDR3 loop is CASSYSRTGREAFF. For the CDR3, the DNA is TGTGCCAGCAGTTACTCGAGGACAGGGCGGGAAGCTTTCTTT.